The 12 T cell receptor beta chains listed next were all sequenced from one sample in a study of blood T cells in healthy people across ages. For the second PCR, which ran for about 7 to 11 cycles, a sample-barcoded 5' primer and a J-beta primer mix were used. Each CDR3 protein gets one entry after TCRdb re-called the 5' RACE reads with MiXCR. The repertoire holds 750,000 or so distinct CDR3 sequences, with 25% as singletons. This sample also appeared in a second study, on T cells of mothers and their children.

The sequenced material came from blood. The receptors were gathered from a boy between 5 and 17 years old in good health.

The CDR3 DNA sequence: TGTGCCAGCAGCTTAGCGCGGGAACAGGGGGCCTTTTCGGCACCCCTCCACTTT. Amino acid sequence: CASSLAREQGAFSAPLHF. The rearrangement uses TRBV7-6 and TRBJ1-6; 9 bases agree with TRBD1. This CDR3 comprises 18 residues. The germline gives CDR1 SGHVS, CDR2 FNYEAQ. V trimming: 0 bases; J trimming: 11 bases; junction bases outside the gene matches: 14.

A few counts support this clonotype. The J gene is TRBJ2-5, the V gene TRBV29-1, with 9 positions matching TRBD2. The CDR3 spans 17 residues. V trimming: 7 bases; J trimming: 5 bases; junction bases outside the gene matches: 20. In germline, CDR1 is SQVTM, CDR2 ANQGSEA. The CDR3: CSGLLAGGPHHWETQYF. CDR3 bases: TGCAGCGGACTTCTGGCGGGAGGGCCCCATCATTGGGAGACCCAGTACTTC.

This clonotype occurred a few times. The chain employs TRBV5-1 and TRBJ2-7; 8 bases are a match to TRBD2. The CDR3 totals 14 residues. V dropped 4 bases and J dropped 6; count of bases not matched to a gene: 9. Germline CDR1 SGHRS, CDR2 YFSETQ. The CDR3 nucleotides read TGCGCCAGCAGCGCCGCAGCGGGGGATTTCGAGCAGTACTTC. As protein: CASSAAAGDFEQYF. Together with reference TRBV5-1 and TRBJ2-7, the CDR3 gives the full variable domain: KAGVTQTPRYLIKTRGQQVTLSCSPISGHRSVSWYQQTPGQGLQFLFEYFSETQRNKGNFPGRFSGRQFSNSRSEMNVSTLELGDSALYLCASSAAAGDFEQYFGPGTRLTVT.

Concerning this clonotype itself: A read error may account for a junction end that differs from germline. The V call is TRBV4-3, the J call TRBJ1-2, with 7 nucleotides matching TRBD1. The germline V gene has CDR1 LGHNA and CDR2 YSLEER. This CDR3 spans 13 amino acids. The chain's CDR3 is CTSSQDRVYGYTF. As DNA, the CDR3 is TGCACCAGCAGCCAAGACAGGGTCTATGGCTACACCTTC.

A few counts support this clonotype. The J gene is TRBJ2-1, the V gene TRBV5-1; 11 nucleotides match TRBD1. Germline V gene lookup returns CDR1 SGHRS and CDR2 YFSETQ. This CDR3 is 17 amino acids long. The V and J ends lost 0 bases and 2 bases, in that order; junction bases with no gene match: 4. The DNA of the CDR3 is TGCGCCAGCAGCTTGGAAGGGACAGGGGGTCCCTACAATGAGCAGTTCTTC. Its translation: CASSLEGTGGPYNEQFF.

This clonotype occurred a few times. V is TRBV6-5 and J is TRBJ2-5; possible D gene TRBD1, 6 bases. Trimming removed 0 bases at V and 3 bases at J, with 8 bases between. The germline gives CDR1 MNHEY, CDR2 SVGAGI. CDR3 size: 14 residues. CDR3 coding DNA: TGTGCCAGCAGTTACTCGAACAGGGAAGAGACCCAGTACTTC. Protein product: CASSYSNREETQYF.

A few counts support this clonotype. The V call is TRBV7-9, the J call TRBJ2-5, with TRBD2 identical over 14 bases. The V gene's germline CDR1 is SEHNR and CDR2 FQNEAQ (reference sequence). The CDR3 runs 16 residues. The V segment lost 4 bases and the J segment 5 bases; nucleotides outside the gene matches: 6. CDR3 loop: CASSYGLAGGRETQYF. In nucleotides, the CDR3 is TGTGCCAGCAGCTACGGACTAGCGGGGGGTCGTGAGACCCAGTACTTC.

The CDR3 nucleotides read TGTGCCAGCAGTGCCACACCAGGGTGGGGGAGCGAGCAGTACTTC. Its translation: CASSATPGWGSEQYF. This chain links TRBV6-5 with TRBJ2-7; D may correspond to TRBD1 or TRBD2 (5 bases each). The CDR3 sequence is 15 residues long. Germline loops: CDR1 MNHEY, CDR2 SVGAGI. The V and J ends lost 5 bases and 6 bases respectively, with 20 bases between them.

CDR3 in amino acids: CSARDWGEGVFGEQFF. CDR3 coding DNA: TGCAGTGCTAGAGATTGGGGAGAAGGGGTGTTCGGTGAGCAGTTCTTC. J is TRBJ2-1 and V is TRBV20-1, with D tentatively TRBD1 or TRBD2 (5 bases each). The V gene lost 0 bases and the J gene lost 9 bases, with 21 bases spanning the gap. Germline V gene lookup returns CDR1 DFQATT and CDR2 SNEGSKA (reference sequence). This CDR3 has 16 residues.

This clonotype was observed a few times. The chain recombines TRBV5-1 with TRBJ2-3; 7 nucleotides agree with TRBD2. Trimming at V came to 4 bases and at J to 7 bases, leaving 12 bases not matched to a gene. Germline V gives CDR1 SGHRS, CDR2 YFSETQ. CDR3 size: 15 residues. CDR3 in amino acids: CASSPGWGGPNTQYF. The CDR3 DNA follows: TGCGCCAGCAGCCCCGGATGGGGGGGACCCAATACGCAGTATTTT.

This clonotype showed up many times. The rearrangement uses TRBV7-9 and TRBJ2-5, with D possibly TRBD1 on 6 matching bases. Germline-derived CDR1 and CDR2 are SEHNR and FQNEAQ (reference sequence). Between the trimmed V and J ends, which lost 4 bases and 4 bases, there was a span of 7 bases. This CDR3 is built from 12 residues. CDR3: CASSSGVETQYF. As DNA, the CDR3 is TGTGCCAGCAGCTCAGGGGTAGAGACCCAGTACTTC.

The genes are TRBV5-5 and TRBJ1-3; no reliable D call. The CDR3 extends over 15 amino acids. V lost 5 bases to trimming and J lost 2 bases, with 14 bases between them. CDR1 is SGHKS, CDR2 YYEKEE, per germline (reference sequence). The CDR3 here is CASSWALQTGNTIYF. DNA for the CDR3: TGTGCCAGCAGTTGGGCCCTTCAGACTGGAAACACCATATATTTT. The full variable domain, with the rest looked up from reference TRBV5-5 and TRBJ1-3, is DAGVTQSPTHLIKTRGQQVTLRCSPISGHKSVSWYQQVLGQGPQFIFQYYEKEERGRGNFPDRFSARQFPNYSSELNVNALLLGDSALYLCASSWALQTGNTIYFGEGSWLTVV.